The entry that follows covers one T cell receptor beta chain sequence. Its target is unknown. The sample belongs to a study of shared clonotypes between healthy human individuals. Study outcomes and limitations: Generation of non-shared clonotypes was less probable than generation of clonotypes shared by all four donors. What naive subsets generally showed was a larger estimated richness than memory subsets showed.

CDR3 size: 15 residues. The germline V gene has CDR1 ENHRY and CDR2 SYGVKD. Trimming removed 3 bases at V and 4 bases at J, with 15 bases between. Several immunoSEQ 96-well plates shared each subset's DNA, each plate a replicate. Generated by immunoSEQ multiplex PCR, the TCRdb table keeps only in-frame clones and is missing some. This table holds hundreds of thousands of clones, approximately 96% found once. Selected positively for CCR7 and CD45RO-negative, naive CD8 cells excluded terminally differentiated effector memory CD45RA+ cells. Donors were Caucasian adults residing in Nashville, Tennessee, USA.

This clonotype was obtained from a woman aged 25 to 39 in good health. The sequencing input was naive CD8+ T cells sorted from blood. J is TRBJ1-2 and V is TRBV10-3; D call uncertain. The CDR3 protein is CAISDSADYAYGYTF. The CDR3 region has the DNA TGTGCCATCAGTGACTCAGCTGATTACGCCTATGGCTACACCTTC.